The 17 T cell receptor beta chains reported below all come from one sample, sequenced in a study of T cell repertoires in cytomegalovirus infection (dated by TCRdb to about 2019). The meaning of the sample's treatment or condition label: in vitro stimulation with specific CMV peptide epitopes to enrich CMV-specific T cells. The reads were generated on an Illumina HiSeq 1500. Using fastp at Q25 and MiXCR, TCRdb reprocessed the public reads and kept productive beta chains. When rows share a CDR3 protein, they turn into one entry using the most common DNA and genes. The sample contains fewer than 200,000 distinct CDR3 sequences, roughly 22% of them found a single time. 20% to 30% of the sample is held by the ten biggest clonotypes. Which antigens these TCRs recognize remains unknown. The specimen was CD8+ T cells from cultured PBMCs, collected from culture after CMV antigen stimulation. The receptor set was obtained from a human donor in good health (CMV status not recorded). Some clones in this sample may be carry-over from other donors' samples.

The chain links TRBV12-3 or TRBV12-4 to TRBJ1-1; 7 nucleotides align to TRBD1. V lost 6 bases and J lost 2; bases outside the gene matches: 6. The CDR3 totals 14 residues. The CDR3: CASRSQGTNTEAFF. The CDR3 region has the DNA TGTGCCAGCAGGTCACAGGGGACCAACACTGAAGCTTTCTTT.

The chain uses TRBV20-1 and TRBJ2-4; D gene uncertain. V was pared by 1 base and J by 0 bases, with 10 bases between. CDR3 length: 15 residues. Germline loops: CDR1 DFQATT, CDR2 SNEGSKA (reference sequence). The chain's CDR3 is CSARGPLVAKNIQYF. The CDR3 bases are TGCAGTGCTAGAGGACCCCTTGTAGCCAAAAACATTCAGTACTTC.

The chain employs TRBV4-1 and TRBJ1-4; D remains unclear. The V end was cut by 0 bases, the J end by 6 bases, with 11 bases between. The germline gives CDR1 MGHRA, CDR2 YSYEKL. The CDR3 consists of 15 residues. The CDR3 region has the DNA TGCGCCAGCAGCCAAGAGGGGAATCGCCATGAAAAACTGTTTTTT. It yields the protein CASSQEGNRHEKLFF.

This clonotype was counted between two and nine times. The V call is TRBV15, the J call TRBJ1-1; a possible D gene is TRBD1 (5 bases). V lost 1 base and J 6 bases, leaving 9 bases between the germline ends. The CDR3 is 13 residues long. From germline, CDR1 is LNHNV and CDR2 YYDKDF (reference sequence). The DNA of the CDR3 is TGTGCCACCAGCAGAGGCAGGGTACCTGAAGCTTTCTTT. It translates to CATSRGRVPEAFF.

The chain recombines TRBV27 with TRBJ2-5; 9 nucleotides agree with TRBD1. With V trimmed by 5 bases and J by 3 bases, 7 bases remained unmatched. CDR3 size: 15 residues. From germline, CDR1 is MNHEY and CDR2 SMNVEV (reference sequence). CDR3 sequence: CASSPRRDREETQYF. The CDR3 DNA sequence: TGTGCCAGCAGTCCTCGTCGGGACAGGGAAGAGACCCAGTACTTC.

Only a few counts were recorded for this clonotype. The chain is built from TRBV27 and TRBJ1-6, with a weak D call TRBD1 (6 bases). Trimming shortened V by 6 bases and J by 7 bases, and 25 bases separated the two germline ends. Germline V CDR1 and CDR2: MNHEY, SMNVEV (reference sequence). This CDR3 has 18 residues. The CDR3 region is CASSDYRYEGQKNSPLHF. The CDR3 DNA follows: TGTGCCAGCAGCGACTACCGCTACGAGGGACAAAAGAATTCACCCCTCCACTTT.

This chain connects TRBV2 to TRBJ2-7, with D unresolved. This CDR3 is built from 15 residues. V shed 1 base and J shed 6 bases, with 16 bases lying between them. Germline values: CDR1 SNHLY, CDR2 FYNNEI. Here the CDR3 DNA reads TGTGCCAGCAGTGAAGAAGGTCTCTGGCAGATCGAGCAGTACTTC. The encoded protein is CASSEEGLWQIEQYF.

The genes are TRBV19 and TRBJ2-5; a weak D match, TRBD1 (6 bases). V shed 5 bases and J shed 0 bases, with 16 bases lying between them. Germline loops: CDR1 LNHDA, CDR2 SQIVND (reference sequence). The CDR3 length is 16 residues. The CDR3 DNA follows: TGTGCCAGTAGTGCGCCATCGACAGGAAACCAAGAGACCCAGTACTTC. Translating gives CASSAPSTGNQETQYF.

V gene TRBV27 combines with J gene TRBJ1-1, with D perhaps matching TRBD1 (6 bases). Trimming stripped 7 bases from V and 5 bases from J, with 17 bases between. Germline V gene sequence: CDR1 MNHEY, CDR2 SMNVEV (reference sequence). There are 14 residues in the CDR3. CDR3 region: CASTPRGRGTEAFF. CDR3 in DNA: TGTGCCAGCACTCCTCGGGGGCGGGGAACTGAAGCTTTCTTT.

This clonotype has a count of ten or more. J is TRBJ1-5 and V is TRBV7-2, with D hard to call. The CDR3 totals 15 residues. In germline, CDR1 is SGHTA, CDR2 FQGNSA. V gave up 5 bases and J gave up 0 bases, with 11 bases separating them. CDR3 region: CASSPDGFSNQPQHF. The CDR3 DNA reads as TGTGCCAGCAGCCCAGACGGATTTAGCAATCAGCCCCAGCATTTT.

The CDR3 nucleotides are TGTGCCAGCAGCACTAGACAGGGCTACACCTTC. Amino acid sequence: CASSTRQGYTF. The chain combines TRBV7-2 with TRBJ1-2; D might be TRBD1 (5 bases). From germline, CDR1 is SGHTA and CDR2 FQGNSA. The CDR3 sequence is 11 residues long. V lost 5 bases and J 8 bases, leaving 9 bases between the germline ends.

This clonotype showed up just a few times. This chain links TRBV7-9 with TRBJ1-4; TRBD1 aligns across 7 bases. The germline V gene encodes CDR1 SEHNR and CDR2 FQNEAQ (reference sequence). The trim removed 0 bases at V and 6 bases at J, leaving 4 bases unmatched. This CDR3 is 15 amino acids long. The CDR3 region is CASSLAQGGDEKLFF. The CDR3, as DNA: TGTGCCAGCAGCTTAGCCCAGGGGGGAGATGAAAAACTGTTTTTT.

V is TRBV19 and J is TRBJ1-5, with D uncertain. The germline V and J ends were trimmed by 1 base and 1 base, with 8 bases remaining between them. This CDR3 has 15 residues. CDR1 is LNHDA, CDR2 SQIVND, per germline (reference sequence). CDR3 residues: CASSIARGSNQPQHF. DNA of the CDR3: TGTGCCAGTAGTATAGCACGGGGAAGCAATCAGCCCCAGCATTTT. The whole variable domain, remainder taken from reference TRBV19 and TRBJ1-5, is DGGITQSPKYLFRKEGQNVTLSCEQNLNHDAMYWYRQDPGQGLRLIYYSQIVNDFQKGDIAEGYSVSREKKESFPLTVTSAQKNPTAFYLCASSIARGSNQPQHFGDGTRLSIL.

The genes are TRBV4-1 and TRBJ1-2; D might be TRBD1 (6 bases). From germline, CDR1 is MGHRA and CDR2 YSYEKL. Trimming took 3 bases from V and 2 from J, leaving 13 bases between them. The length of the CDR3 is 15 residues. The CDR3 sequence is CASSQSLGGNYGYTF. The CDR3, as DNA: TGCGCCAGCAGCCAGAGTTTAGGGGGAAACTATGGCTACACCTTC.

This clonotype has ten or more counts. The V call is TRBV7-9, the J call TRBJ2-7; 8 bases align to TRBD1. The CDR3 has 13 residues. Germline CDR1 is SEHNR and CDR2 is FQNEAQ (reference sequence). V gave up 6 bases and J gave up 2 bases; unmatched junction bases: 3. CDR3 in DNA: TGTGCCAGCAGAATGGGACAGGCCTACGAGCAGTACTTC. This codes for CASRMGQAYEQYF.

The V and J genes are TRBV2 and TRBJ2-7, with D perhaps being TRBD1 or TRBD2 (5 bases each). The ends were cut back, 4 bases at V and 5 bases at J, with 15 bases in the middle. The CDR3 consists of 14 residues. Germline V gene sequence: CDR1 SNHLY, CDR2 FYNNEI. DNA for the CDR3: TGTGCCAGCAGTGGTACCGGCGAGGGGAACGAGCAGTACTTC. Translating it yields CASSGTGEGNEQYF.

This clonotype showed up just a few times. The chain joins TRBV7-6 to TRBJ2-1; D is unresolved. This CDR3 comprises 15 residues. V lost 5 bases and J 6 bases, leaving 17 bases between the germline ends. The germline gives CDR1 SGHVS, CDR2 FNYEAQ. The CDR3, as DNA: TGTGCCAGCAGCACCCGTCCCAACCCGGGCAATGAGCAGTTCTTC. Translated, it gives CASSTRPNPGNEQFF. Variable domain in full (rest from reference TRBV7-6 and TRBJ2-1): GAGVSQSPRYKVTKRGQDVALRCDPISGHVSLYWYRQALGQGPEFLTYFNYEAQQDKSGLPNDRFSAERPEGSISTLTIQRTEQRDSAMYRCASSTRPNPGNEQFFGPGTRLTVL.